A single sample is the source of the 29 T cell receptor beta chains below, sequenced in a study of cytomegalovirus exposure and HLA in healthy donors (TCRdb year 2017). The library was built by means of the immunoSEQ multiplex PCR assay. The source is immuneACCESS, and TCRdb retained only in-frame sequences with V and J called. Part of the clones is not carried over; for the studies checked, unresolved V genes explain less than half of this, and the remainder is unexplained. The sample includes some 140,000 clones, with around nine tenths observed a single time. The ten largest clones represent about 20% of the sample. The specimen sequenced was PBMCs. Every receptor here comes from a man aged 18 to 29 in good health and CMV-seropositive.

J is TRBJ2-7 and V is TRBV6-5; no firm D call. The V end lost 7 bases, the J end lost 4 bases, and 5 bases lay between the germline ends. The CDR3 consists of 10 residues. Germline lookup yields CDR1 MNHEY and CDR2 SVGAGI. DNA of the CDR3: TGTGCCAGCAACAAGTACGAGCAGTACTTC. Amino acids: CASNKYEQYF.

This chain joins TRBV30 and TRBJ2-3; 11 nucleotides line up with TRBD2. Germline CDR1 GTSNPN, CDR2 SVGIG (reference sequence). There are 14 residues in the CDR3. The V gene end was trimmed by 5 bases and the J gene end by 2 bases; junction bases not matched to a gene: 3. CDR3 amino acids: CAWGLAGLTDTQYF. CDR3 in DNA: TGTGCCTGGGGACTAGCGGGCCTCACAGATACGCAGTATTTT.

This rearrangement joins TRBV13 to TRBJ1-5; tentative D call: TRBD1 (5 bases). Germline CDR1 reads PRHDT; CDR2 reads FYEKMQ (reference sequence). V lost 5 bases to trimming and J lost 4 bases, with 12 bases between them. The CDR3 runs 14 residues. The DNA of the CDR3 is TGTGCCAGCAGCCACCGGACAAATAATCAGCCCCAGCATTTT. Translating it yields CASSHRTNNQPQHF.

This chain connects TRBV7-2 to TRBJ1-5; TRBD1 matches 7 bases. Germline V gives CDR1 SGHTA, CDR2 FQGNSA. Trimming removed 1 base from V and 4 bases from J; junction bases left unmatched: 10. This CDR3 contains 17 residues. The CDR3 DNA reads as TGTGCCAGCAGCTTAGGCGGGCACAGGGGAGCAAATCAGCCCCAGCATTTT. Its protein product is CASSLGGHRGANQPQHF.

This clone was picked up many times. DNA of the CDR3: TGTGCCAGCAGGGGACTAGCGGGAGCGATTGAGCAGTACTTC. Residues: CASRGLAGAIEQYF. J is TRBJ2-7 and V is TRBV6-5, with 14 bases that match TRBD2. The CDR3 runs 14 residues. Germline assignment: CDR1 MNHEY and CDR2 SVGAGI. V was pared by 6 bases and J by 7 bases, with 5 bases of the junction left unmatched.

Here the CDR3 reads CASRAGLARPDTQYF. The CDR3 DNA follows: TGTGCCAGCAGAGCGGGACTAGCTCGCCCAGATACGCAGTATTTT. V usage is TRBV6-5 and J usage is TRBJ2-3, with 9 bases matching TRBD2. The CDR3 is 15 residues long. V lost 6 bases and J lost 4; bases outside the gene matches: 8. The germline CDR1 and CDR2 sequences are MNHEY and SVGAGI.

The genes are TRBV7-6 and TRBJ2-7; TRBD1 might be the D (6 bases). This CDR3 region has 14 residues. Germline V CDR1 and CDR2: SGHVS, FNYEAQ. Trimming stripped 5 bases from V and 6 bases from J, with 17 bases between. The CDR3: CASSPGQPSREQYF. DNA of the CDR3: TGTGCCAGCAGCCCCGGACAGCCCTCTCGCGAGCAGTACTTC.

DNA for the CDR3: TGCGCCAGCAGCTTGTCGGACAGGGTGATGGGTGAGCAGTTCTTC. This encodes CASSLSDRVMGEQFF. This chain connects TRBV5-1 to TRBJ2-1; 8 nucleotides line up with TRBD1. CDR1 and CDR2 from the germline V gene are SGHRS and YFSETQ. V shed 1 base and J 9 bases; nucleotides not matched to a gene: 9. This CDR3 is 15 amino acids long.

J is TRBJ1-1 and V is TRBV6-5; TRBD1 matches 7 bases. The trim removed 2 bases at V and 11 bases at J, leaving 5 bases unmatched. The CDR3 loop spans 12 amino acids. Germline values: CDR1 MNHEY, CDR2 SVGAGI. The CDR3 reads CASSYARGQAFF. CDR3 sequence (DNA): TGTGCCAGCAGTTACGCAAGGGGGCAGGCTTTCTTT.

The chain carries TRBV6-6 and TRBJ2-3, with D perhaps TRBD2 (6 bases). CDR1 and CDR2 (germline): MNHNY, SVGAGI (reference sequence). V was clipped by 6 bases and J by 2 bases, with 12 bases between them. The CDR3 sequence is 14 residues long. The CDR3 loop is CASRPSGPTDTQYF. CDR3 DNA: TGTGCCAGCAGACCAAGCGGGCCCACAGATACGCAGTATTTT.

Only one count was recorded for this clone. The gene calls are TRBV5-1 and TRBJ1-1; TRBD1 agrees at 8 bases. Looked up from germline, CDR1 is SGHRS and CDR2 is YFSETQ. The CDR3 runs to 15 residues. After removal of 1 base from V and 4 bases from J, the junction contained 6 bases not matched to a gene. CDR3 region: CASSLIQGAGTEAFF. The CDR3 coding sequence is TGCGCCAGCAGCTTGATCCAGGGGGCGGGCACTGAAGCTTTCTTT.

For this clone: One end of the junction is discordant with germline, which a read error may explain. The CDR3 region has the DNA TGTGCCACCAGTTCAGGGGGAACCGGCGGGGAGCTGTTTTTT. Translating gives CATSSGGTGGELFF. The genes are TRBV6-5 and TRBJ2-2, with TRBD1 identical over 7 bases. CDR1 is MNHEY, CDR2 SVGAGI, per germline. This CDR3 comprises 14 residues.

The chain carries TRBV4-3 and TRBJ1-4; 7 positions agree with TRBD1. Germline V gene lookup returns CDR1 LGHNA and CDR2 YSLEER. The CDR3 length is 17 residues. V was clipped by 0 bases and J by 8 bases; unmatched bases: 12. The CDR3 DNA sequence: TGCGCCAGCAGCCAAGATAATCGAGGGGGCGTAAGGGAAAAACTGTTTTTT. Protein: CASSQDNRGGVREKLFF.

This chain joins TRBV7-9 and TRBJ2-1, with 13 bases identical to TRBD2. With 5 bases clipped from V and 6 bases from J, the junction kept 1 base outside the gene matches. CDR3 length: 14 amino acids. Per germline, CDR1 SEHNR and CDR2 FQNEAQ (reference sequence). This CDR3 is CASSTSGRANEQFF. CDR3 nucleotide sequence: TGTGCCAGCAGCACTAGCGGGAGGGCCAATGAGCAGTTCTTC.

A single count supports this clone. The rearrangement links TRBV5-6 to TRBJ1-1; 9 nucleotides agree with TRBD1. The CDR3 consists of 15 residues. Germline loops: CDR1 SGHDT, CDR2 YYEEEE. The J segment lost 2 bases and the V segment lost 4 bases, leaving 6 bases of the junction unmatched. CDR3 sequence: CASSTWTGANTEAFF. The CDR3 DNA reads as TGTGCCAGCAGCACCTGGACAGGGGCCAACACTGAAGCTTTCTTT.

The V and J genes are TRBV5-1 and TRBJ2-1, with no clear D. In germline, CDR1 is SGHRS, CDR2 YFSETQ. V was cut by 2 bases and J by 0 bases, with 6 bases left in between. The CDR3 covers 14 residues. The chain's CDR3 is CASSLPSSYNEQFF. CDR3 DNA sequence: TGCGCCAGCAGCTTACCGAGCTCCTACAATGAGCAGTTCTTC.

The CDR3 loop reads CSVVSGGTGNEQFF. The CDR3 coding sequence is TGCAGCGTTGTCAGTGGAGGGACGGGCAATGAGCAGTTCTTC. The chain is built from TRBV29-1 and TRBJ2-1; D perhaps matches TRBD2 (6 bases). Germline V gene sequence: CDR1 SQVTM, CDR2 ANQGSEA. The CDR3 covers 14 residues. Between the trimmed V and J ends, which lost 4 bases and 6 bases, there was a span of 16 bases.

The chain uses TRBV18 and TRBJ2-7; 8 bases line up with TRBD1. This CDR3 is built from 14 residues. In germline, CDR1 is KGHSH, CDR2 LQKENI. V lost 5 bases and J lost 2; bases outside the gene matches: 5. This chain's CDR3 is CASSEGRGPYEQYF. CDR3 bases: TGTGCCAGCTCAGAAGGCAGGGGGCCCTACGAGCAGTACTTC.

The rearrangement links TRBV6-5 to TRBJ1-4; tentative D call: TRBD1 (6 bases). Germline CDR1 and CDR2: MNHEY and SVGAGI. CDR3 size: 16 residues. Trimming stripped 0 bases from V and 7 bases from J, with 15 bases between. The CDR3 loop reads CASSYSRGPGREKLFF. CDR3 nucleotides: TGTGCCAGCAGTTACTCCAGGGGACCCGGGCGTGAAAAACTGTTTTTT.

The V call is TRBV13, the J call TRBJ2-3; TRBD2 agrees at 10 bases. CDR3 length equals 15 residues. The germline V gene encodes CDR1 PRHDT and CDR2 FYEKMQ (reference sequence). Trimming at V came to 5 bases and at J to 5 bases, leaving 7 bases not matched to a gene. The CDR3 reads CASSQSGGAGDTQYF. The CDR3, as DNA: TGTGCCAGCAGCCAGAGCGGGGGGGCCGGAGATACGCAGTATTTT. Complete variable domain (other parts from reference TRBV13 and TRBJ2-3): AAGVIQSPRHLIKEKRETATLKCYPIPRHDTVYWYQQGPGQDPQFLISFYEKMQSDKGSIPDRFSAQQFSDYHSELNMSSLELGDSALYFCASSQSGGAGDTQYFGPGTRLTVL.

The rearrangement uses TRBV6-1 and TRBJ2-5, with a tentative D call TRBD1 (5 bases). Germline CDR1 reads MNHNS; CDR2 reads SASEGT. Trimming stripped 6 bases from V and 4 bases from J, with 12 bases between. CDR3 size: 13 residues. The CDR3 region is CASSGSRGETQYF. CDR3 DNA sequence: TGTGCCAGCAGCGGTTCTAGGGGAGAGACCCAGTACTTC.

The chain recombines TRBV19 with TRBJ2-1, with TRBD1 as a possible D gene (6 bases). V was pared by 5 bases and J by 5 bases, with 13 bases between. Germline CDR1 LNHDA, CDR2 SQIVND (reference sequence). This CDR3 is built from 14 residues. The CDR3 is CASSLGRGDNEQFF. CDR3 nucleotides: TGTGCCAGTAGTCTGGGCAGGGGTGACAATGAGCAGTTCTTC.

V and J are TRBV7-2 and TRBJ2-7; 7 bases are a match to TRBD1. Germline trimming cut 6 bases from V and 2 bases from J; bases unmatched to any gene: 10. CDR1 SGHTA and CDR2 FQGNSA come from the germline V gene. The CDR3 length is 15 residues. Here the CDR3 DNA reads TGTGCCAGCAGTCCCGGGACAGCGATACCCTACGAGCAGTACTTC. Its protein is CASSPGTAIPYEQYF.

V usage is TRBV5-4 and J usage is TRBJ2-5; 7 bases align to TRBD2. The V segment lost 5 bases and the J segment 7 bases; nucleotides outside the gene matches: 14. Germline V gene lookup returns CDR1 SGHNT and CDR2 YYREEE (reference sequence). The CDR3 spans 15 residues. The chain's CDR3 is CASRRLAAPEGTQYF. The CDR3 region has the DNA TGTGCCAGCAGGAGGCTAGCGGCCCCGGAAGGGACCCAGTACTTC.

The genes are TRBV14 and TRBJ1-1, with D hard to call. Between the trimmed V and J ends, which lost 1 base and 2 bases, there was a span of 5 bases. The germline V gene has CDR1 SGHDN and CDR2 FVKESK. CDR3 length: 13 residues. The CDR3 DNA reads TGTGCCAGCAGCCAAGTGCTAAACACTGAAGCTTTCTTT. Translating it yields CASSQVLNTEAFF.

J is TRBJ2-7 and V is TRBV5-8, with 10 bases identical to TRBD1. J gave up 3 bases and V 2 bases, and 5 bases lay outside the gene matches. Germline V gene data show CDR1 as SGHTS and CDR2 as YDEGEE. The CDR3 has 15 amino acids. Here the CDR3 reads CASSFLGQGYYEQYF. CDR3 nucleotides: TGTGCCAGCAGCTTCCTGGGACAGGGGTACTACGAGCAGTACTTC.

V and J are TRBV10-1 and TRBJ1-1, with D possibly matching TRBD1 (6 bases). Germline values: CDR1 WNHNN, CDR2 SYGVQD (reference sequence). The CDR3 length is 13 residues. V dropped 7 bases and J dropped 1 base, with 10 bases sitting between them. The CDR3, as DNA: TGCGCCAGCAATGGACAGCAGAACACTGAAGCTTTCTTT. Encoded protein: CASNGQQNTEAFF.

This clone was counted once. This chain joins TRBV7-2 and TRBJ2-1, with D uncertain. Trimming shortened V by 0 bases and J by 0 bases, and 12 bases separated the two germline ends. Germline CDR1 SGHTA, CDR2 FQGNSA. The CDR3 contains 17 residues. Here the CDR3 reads CASSLAPTRSSYNEQFF. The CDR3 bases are TGTGCCAGCAGCTTAGCACCGACACGCAGCTCCTACAATGAGCAGTTCTTC.

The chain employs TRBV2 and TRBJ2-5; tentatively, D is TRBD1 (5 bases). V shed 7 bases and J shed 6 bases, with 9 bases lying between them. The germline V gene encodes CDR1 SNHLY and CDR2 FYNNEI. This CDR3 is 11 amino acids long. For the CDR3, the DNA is TGTGCCAGCAACCTGGGGCAGACCCAGTACTTC. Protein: CASNLGQTQYF.